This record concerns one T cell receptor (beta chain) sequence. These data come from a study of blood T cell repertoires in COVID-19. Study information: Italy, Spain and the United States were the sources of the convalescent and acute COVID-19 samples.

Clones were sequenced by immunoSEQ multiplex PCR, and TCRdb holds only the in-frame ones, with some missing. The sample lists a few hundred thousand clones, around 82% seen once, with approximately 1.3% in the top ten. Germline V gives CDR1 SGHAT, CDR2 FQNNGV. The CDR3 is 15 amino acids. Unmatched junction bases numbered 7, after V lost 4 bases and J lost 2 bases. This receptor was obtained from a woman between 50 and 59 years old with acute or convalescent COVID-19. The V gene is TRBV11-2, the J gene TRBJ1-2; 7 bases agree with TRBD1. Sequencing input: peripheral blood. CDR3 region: CASSSYRGGNYGYTF. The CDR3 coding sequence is TGTGCCAGCAGCTCTTACAGGGGTGGCAACTATGGCTACACCTTC.